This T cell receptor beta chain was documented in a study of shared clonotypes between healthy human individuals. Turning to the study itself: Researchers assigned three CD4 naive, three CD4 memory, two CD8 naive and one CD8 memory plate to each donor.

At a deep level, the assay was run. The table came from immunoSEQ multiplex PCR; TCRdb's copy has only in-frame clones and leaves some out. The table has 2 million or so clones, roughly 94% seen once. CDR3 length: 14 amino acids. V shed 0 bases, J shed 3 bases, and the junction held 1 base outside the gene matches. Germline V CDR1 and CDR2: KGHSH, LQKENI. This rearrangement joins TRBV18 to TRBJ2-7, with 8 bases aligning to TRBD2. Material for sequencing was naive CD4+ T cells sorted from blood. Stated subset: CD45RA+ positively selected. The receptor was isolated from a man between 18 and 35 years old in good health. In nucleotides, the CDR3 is TGTGCCAGCTCACCACCGACTAGCGACTACGAGCAGTACTTC. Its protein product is CASSPPTSDYEQYF.